The 10 T cell receptor beta chains reported below all come from one sample, sequenced in a study of blood T cell dynamics during melanoma immunotherapy. The time point is: week 3, after first cycle of checkpoint inhibitor. The data were produced by immunoSEQ multiplex PCR, yet TCRdb's version contains in-frame clones alone and is incomplete. The sample carries about 14,000 clones, just over 85% recorded once. The sequencing here drew on blood, taken from a patient treated with checkpoint blockade. The source is a human donor with melanoma.

The chain uses TRBV7-2 and TRBJ2-2, with unresolved D. Trimming took 7 bases from V and 7 from J, leaving 16 bases between them. The CDR3 spans 14 residues. CDR1 is SGHTA, CDR2 FQGNSA, per germline. CDR3 sequence: CASTPPHLSGELFF. DNA of the CDR3: TGTGCCAGCACCCCACCCCACCTCAGCGGGGAGCTGTTTTTT.

This clone was recorded once. V is TRBV5-6 and J is TRBJ2-5; possible D gene TRBD2, 6 bases. V lost 3 bases to trimming and J lost 1 base, with 22 bases between them. The germline CDR1 and CDR2 sequences are SGHDT and YYEEEE. The CDR3 runs to 18 residues. The CDR3 DNA sequence: TGTGCCAGCAGCTACCGACGACAAGACGGCGGGGTCCAAGAGACCCAGTACTTC. The encoded protein is CASSYRRQDGGVQETQYF.

This chain connects TRBV5-5 to TRBJ2-7; D is unclear. CDR1 and CDR2 from the germline V gene are SGHKS and YYEKEE (reference sequence). Trimming took off 0 bases at V and 0 bases at J, with 7 bases between the two ends. This CDR3 contains 14 residues. The CDR3 nucleotides are TGTGCCAGCAGCTTGGGTATTACCTCCTACGAGCAGTACTTC. This gives the protein CASSLGITSYEQYF.

This chain links TRBV7-9 with TRBJ2-3; a possible D gene is TRBD2 (5 bases). Trimming removed 4 bases from V and 5 bases from J, with 16 bases in between. This CDR3 is built from 15 residues. Germline CDR1 and CDR2: SEHNR and FQNEAQ (reference sequence). The CDR3 region has the DNA TGTGCCAGCAGCTCTATCACTAGTTTTGTAGATACGCAGTATTTT. This translates into CASSSITSFVDTQYF.

This chain links TRBV29-1 with TRBJ2-1; 7 positions agree with TRBD2. Per the germline V gene, CDR1 is SQVTM and CDR2 is ANQGSEA. The CDR3 is 16 amino acids. V shed 0 bases and J 5 bases; nucleotides not matched to a gene: 10. CDR3 sequence reads: CSVEDPLTLADNEQFF. Here the CDR3 DNA reads TGCAGCGTTGAAGATCCTTTAACGCTAGCGGACAATGAGCAGTTCTTC.

The CDR3 loop is CASSPPNPGLVEKLFF. The CDR3 nucleotides read TGTGCCAGCTCACCACCGAATCCAGGGCTGGTTGAAAAACTGTTTTTT. The chain combines TRBV18 with TRBJ1-4; tentative D call: TRBD1 (5 bases). The germline V gene encodes CDR1 KGHSH and CDR2 LQKENI. V was clipped by 0 bases and J by 7 bases, with 15 bases between them. The CDR3 length is 16 residues.

The chain has TRBV7-6 and TRBJ2-5, with D perhaps TRBD2 (7 bases). This CDR3 has 17 amino acids. Trimming stripped 1 base from V and 2 bases from J, with 17 bases between. Germline CDR1 reads SGHVS; CDR2 reads FNYEAQ. CDR3 nucleotides: TGTGCCAGCAGCTTAGACGGGGGGCTGAGGGGACAAGAGACCCAGTACTTC. This gives the protein CASSLDGGLRGQETQYF.

This clone was observed a few times. This chain links TRBV19 with TRBJ2-7; weak D call: TRBD2 (6 bases). The CDR3 contains 11 residues. The V end lost 10 bases, the J end lost 6 bases, and 13 bases lay between the germline ends. Germline CDR1 and CDR2: LNHDA and SQIVND (reference sequence). CDR3 DNA: TGTGCCACCCGGGGAGGTCTCGAGCAGTACTTC. Protein sequence: CATRGGLEQYF.

V gene TRBV7-9 combines with J gene TRBJ2-7, with D maybe TRBD1 (6 bases). Trimming removed 6 bases at V and 6 bases at J, with 15 bases between. Germline-derived CDR1 and CDR2 are SEHNR and FQNEAQ (reference sequence). The CDR3 runs to 13 residues. CDR3 loop: CASRDLQGFEQYF. The CDR3 nucleotides read TGTGCCAGCAGGGATTTACAGGGTTTCGAGCAGTACTTC. The full variable domain, completed using reference TRBV7-9 and TRBJ2-7, is DTGVSQNPRHKITKRGQNVTFRCDPISEHNRLYWYRQTLGQGPEFLTYFQNEAQLEKSRLLSDRFSAERPKGSFSTLEIQRTEQGDSAMYLCASRDLQGFEQYFGPGTRLTVT.

The table lists this clone with a few counts. The CDR3 DNA is TGTGCCAGCAGAAGTAATGAAAAACTGTTTTTT. It codes for CASRSNEKLFF. The J gene is TRBJ1-4, the V gene TRBV27; D remains ambiguous. Trimming shortened V by 6 bases and J by 4 bases, and 3 bases separated the two germline ends. This CDR3 is 11 amino acids long. CDR1 and CDR2 from the germline V gene are MNHEY and SMNVEV (reference sequence). The full variable domain, rest sourced from reference TRBV27 and TRBJ1-4, is EAQVTQNPRYLITVTGKKLTVTCSQNMNHEYMSWYRQDPGLGLRQIYYSMNVEVTDKGDVPEGYKVSRKEKRNFPLILESPSPNQTSLYFCASRSNEKLFFGSGTQLSVL.